This T cell receptor beta chain was captured by sequencing in a study of CD8 T cells in Susac syndrome. Study summary: Blood was drawn from patients with Susac syndrome. At that point, they were therapy-naive, on corticosteroids, or on intravenous immunoglobulin alone.

Sequencing of TCR beta, carried out with a high-throughput approach, was applied to CD8+ and CD4+ T cells from the blood. The CD8+ and CD4+ T cells were isolated magnetically using a negative isolation approach, whereas the TEMRA cells were enriched by FACS. Trimming cost V 2 bases and J 13 bases, with 9 bases left between them. The CDR3 contains 11 residues. The RNA, about 0.5 to 1 ug, was put through reverse transcription using random hexamers. TCRdb reanalysed the immunoSEQ multiplex PCR reads using MiXCR and keeps one entry per CDR3 protein. The table includes 150,000 to 160,000 distinct CDR3 sequences, about 95% detected once.

The clonotype was recovered from a human donor with Susac syndrome. Source material: CD4+ T cells from PBMCs. The genes are TRBV12-3 or TRBV12-4 and TRBJ1-5; no clear D. DNA for the CDR3: TGTGCCAGCAGTTTAACTTCACTGCAGCATTTT. It yields the protein CASSLTSLQHF.